This is a list of T cell receptor beta chains from one sample in a study of beta chain features in type 1 diabetes. Generated by immunoSEQ multiplex PCR, the TCRdb table keeps only in-frame clones and is missing some. The sample gives about 360,000 clones, over 10% of which show up once; approximately 0.015% is in the top ten. The source material was naive CD4+ T cells from blood. These receptor sequences come from a young man in good health. CDR3s include the opening cysteine and the closing phenylalanine or tryptophan. D genes are given only for firm matches. The size of a clone is reported for some rows only, either as once, few or many, or as a class for expanded clones.

j_gene | d_gene | abundance | v_gene | CDR3aa | CDR3nt
TRBJ2-1 | TRBD1 | few | TRBV4-3 | CASSPSRTGGQFF | TGCGCCAGCAGCCCCTCCCGGACAGGGGGCCAGTTCTTC
TRBJ2-1 | - | - | TRBV28 | CASSLVQYNEQFF | TGTGCCAGCAGTTTAGTACAGTACAATGAGCAGTTCTTC
TRBJ2-7 | TRBD2 | few | TRBV30 | CACRLAGEFEQYF | TGTGCCTGTAGACTAGCGGGAGAATTCGAGCAGTACTTC
TRBJ2-1 | TRBD1 | - | TRBV4-3 | CASSVSGGNVNEQFF | TGCGCCAGCAGCGTATCAGGGGGTAATGTGAATGAGCAGTTCTTC
TRBJ2-3 | TRBD2 | - | TRBV7-8 | CASSLGLAGGTDTQYF | TGTGCCAGCAGCTTAGGGCTAGCGGGAGGGACAGATACGCAGTATTTT
TRBJ1-1 | TRBD1 | - | TRBV6-5 | CASSYSGQGGTEAFF | TGTGCCAGCAGTTACTCGGGACAGGGGGGGACTGAAGCTTTCTTT
TRBJ2-2 | TRBD1 | few | TRBV14 | CASSQPGQGASGELFF | TGTGCCAGCAGCCAGCCGGGACAGGGGGCATCTGGGGAGCTGTTTTTT
TRBJ2-6 | - | few | TRBV7-9 | CASIERGAFSGANVLTF | TGTGCCAGCATCGAACGGGGGGCATTCTCTGGGGCCAACGTCCTGACTTTC
TRBJ2-7 | TRBD1 | few | TRBV28 | CASSSPGTGTYEQYF | TGTGCCAGCAGTTCTCCCGGGACAGGAACCTACGAGCAGTACTTC
TRBJ2-1 | - | few | TRBV13 | CASSFRESEQFF | TGTGCCAGCAGCTTCAGGGAAAGTGAGCAGTTCTTC
TRBJ2-2 | TRBD2 | few | TRBV7-9 | CASTDSVTSGGTWAGELFF | TGTGCCAGCACCGATAGCGTAACTAGCGGGGGAACCTGGGCCGGGGAGCTGTTTTTT
TRBJ2-1 | TRBD2 | once | TRBV4-1 | CASSRLAGGRNEQFF | TGCGCCAGCAGCCGACTAGCGGGAGGGCGCAATGAGCAGTTCTTC
TRBJ2-7 | - | - | TRBV28 | CASSATGGVQYF | TGTGCCAGCAGTGCGACAGGTGGGGTTCAGTACTTC
TRBJ1-2 | TRBD1 | - | TRBV7-2 | CASSPGQGVTDGYTF | TGTGCCAGCAGCCCGGGACAGGGAGTAACGGATGGCTACACCTTC
TRBJ2-1 | - | - | TRBV28 | CATQKSVYNEQFF | TGTGCCACACAGAAATCGGTCTACAATGAGCAGTTCTTC
TRBJ2-2 | TRBD1 | - | TRBV7-3 | CASSWTGGPGELFF | TGTGCCAGCAGCTGGACAGGGGGCCCCGGGGAGCTGTTTTTT
TRBJ2-5 | - | few | TRBV18 | CASSPVNSETQYF | TGTGCCAGCTCACCAGTTAACTCAGAGACCCAGTACTTC
TRBJ1-4 | - | few | TRBV19 | CASSISSTGEKLFF | TGTGCCAGTAGTATCTCATCGACAGGAGAAAAACTGTTTTTT
TRBJ2-5 | - | few | TRBV7-6 | CASSAFGGAFEETQYF | TGTGCCAGCAGCGCCTTTGGGGGGGCATTTGAAGAGACCCAGTACTTC
TRBJ1-5 | - | - | TRBV30 | CAWSDLNPGQPQHF | TGTGCCTGGAGTGACCTCAACCCGGGGCAGCCCCAGCATTTT
TRBJ1-4 | - | - | TRBV28 | CASSLRGSSTVATNEKLFF | TGTGCCAGCAGTCTGAGGGGGTCCTCCACTGTTGCAACTAATGAAAAACTGTTTTTT
TRBJ2-5 | - | - | TRBV5-1 | CASSLWLDQETQYF | TGCGCCAGCAGCTTGTGGTTAGACCAAGAGACCCAGTACTTC
TRBJ2-7 | - | few | TRBV7-8 | CASSTLRGEQYF | TGTGCCAGCAGCACCCTTAGGGGCGAGCAGTACTTC
TRBJ2-3 | - | many | TRBV29-1 | CSASGEIRDTQYF | TGCAGCGCCTCGGGGGAGATAAGGGATACGCAGTATTTT
TRBJ1-5 | - | - | TRBV27 | CASSLSGVSNQPQHF | TGTGCCAGCAGTTTATCAGGGGTTAGCAATCAGCCCCAGCATTTT
TRBJ2-7 | - | few | TRBV21-1 | CASSKFSTGPSEQYF | TGTGCCAGCAGCAAATTCTCGACAGGGCCGAGCGAGCAGTACTTC
TRBJ2-3 | TRBD2 | - | TRBV30 | CAWSVGLAGGPDTQYF | TGTGCCTGGAGTGTAGGACTAGCGGGGGGGCCAGATACGCAGTATTTT
TRBJ2-7 | - | - | TRBV5-4 | CASSLAGGPYEQYF | TGTGCCAGCAGCTTGGCCGGGGGGCCCTACGAGCAGTACTTC
TRBJ2-5 | TRBD1 | few | TRBV7-2 | CASKVGTGLGETQYF | TGTGCCAGCAAAGTAGGGACAGGGCTGGGAGAGACCCAGTACTTC
TRBJ1-5 | TRBD1 | few | TRBV15 | CATSRSQGAINQPQHF | TGTGCCACCAGCAGGAGCCAGGGGGCCATCAATCAGCCCCAGCATTTT
TRBJ1-5 | - | - | TRBV5-6 | CASSLAQYNQPQHF | TGTGCCAGCAGCTTAGCACAGTACAATCAGCCCCAGCATTTT
TRBJ2-7 | TRBD2 | few | TRBV19 | CASSTSGGYSYEQYF | TGTGCCAGTAGTACTAGCGGGGGTTACTCCTACGAGCAGTACTTC
TRBJ2-3 | - | - | TRBV7-3 | CASSLSPQSTDTQYF | TGTGCCAGCAGCTTAAGTCCCCAGAGCACAGATACGCAGTATTTT
TRBJ1-1 | - | few | TRBV29-1 | CSVKTGGNTEAFF | TGCAGCGTCAAGACGGGGGGGAACACTGAAGCTTTCTTT
TRBJ2-7 | - | - | TRBV9 | CASSVGVLSSYEQYF | TGTGCCAGCAGCGTAGGGGTACTATCGTCCTACGAGCAGTACTTC
TRBJ1-1 | - | - | TRBV28 | CASSITPNTEAFF | TGTGCCAGCAGTATTACACCGAACACTGAAGCTTTCTTT
TRBJ2-7 | - | - | TRBV7-8 | CASSVSGDSKYEQYF | TGTGCCAGCAGTGTTAGCGGAGACTCCAAGTACGAGCAGTACTTC
TRBJ2-7 | - | few | TRBV28 | CASAKGGSSYEQYF | TGTGCCAGCGCCAAGGGTGGGAGCTCCTACGAGCAGTACTTC
TRBJ2-1 | TRBD2 | - | TRBV19 | CASSIAASGRDNEQFF | TGTGCCAGTAGTATAGCAGCTAGCGGGAGGGACAATGAGCAGTTCTTC
TRBJ2-5 | - | few | TRBV7-2 | CASSLDLRGARETQYF | TGTGCCAGCAGCTTAGACCTTCGGGGGGCTCGGGAGACCCAGTACTTC
TRBJ2-1 | TRBD2 | few | TRBV27 | CASLADSSYNEQFF | TGTGCGTCACTAGCGGATAGCTCCTACAATGAGCAGTTCTTC
TRBJ1-2 | - | - | TRBV29-1 | CSVMTLVNYGYTF | TGCAGCGTTATGACATTAGTAAACTATGGCTACACCTTC
TRBJ2-1 | TRBD2 | - | TRBV5-6 | CASSRGTSLFNEQFF | TGTGCCAGCAGCCGCGGGACTAGTCTCTTCAATGAGCAGTTCTTC
TRBJ1-1 | - | few | TRBV30 | CAWSPGPSGDTEAFF | TGTGCCTGGAGTCCGGGACCCTCGGGGGACACTGAAGCTTTCTTT
TRBJ1-1 | TRBD1 | - | TRBV7-2 | CASSFGTGSTEAFF | TGTGCCAGCAGCTTCGGGACAGGGAGCACTGAAGCTTTCTTT
TRBJ2-1 | TRBD2 | - | TRBV28 | CASSRSGREQFF | TGTGCCAGCAGTAGAAGCGGGAGGGAGCAGTTCTTC
TRBJ1-5 | - | - | TRBV7-9 | CASSREVTSGGNQPQHF | TGTGCCAGCAGCCGGGAGGTTACCTCCGGGGGCAATCAGCCCCAGCATTTT